This TCR beta chain was identified in a study of T-cell reconstitution after alpha-beta-depleted transplantation in children. The CDR3 contains 17 residues. CDR1 is DFQATT, CDR2 SNEGSKA, per germline (reference sequence). Regarding this clonotype: Its antigen is unknown. Relative to the germline gene, one junction end is altered; a read error may explain this.

Unique molecular identifiers tagged the TCRbeta library. TCRdb recomputed calls from the PCR reads with MiXCR, one row per CDR3 protein. This sample has 550,000 to 800,000 distinct CDR3 sequences; about 12% occur once, and the top ten carry around 0.8%. Study-wide results and limits: Reportedly, roughly two months post-transplant, alpha-beta T cells arose from several hundred expanded graft clones.

The chain couples TRBV20-1 to TRBJ2-1, with D perhaps TRBD1 (7 bases). The sequencing here drew on PBMCs, taken before TCRalphabeta/CD19-depleted stem cell transplant. The TCR was taken from a girl aged 2 to 10 with congenital amegakaryocytic thrombocytopenia, due to receive a stem cell transplant. CDR3 loop: CCARDFSSGDRYNEQFF. CDR3 bases: TGCTGTGCTAGAGATTTTTCTTCGGGGGACAGATACAATGAGCAGTTCTTC.